A selection of T cell receptor beta chains follows, all from one sample in a study of identical twins. In TCRdb, the 5' RACE reads were re-called with MiXCR into one record per CDR3 protein. The sample lists about 890,000 distinct CDR3 sequences; 9% to 15% were seen once. These data were likewise used in another study, on yellow fever vaccine responses in identical twins.

Input material: PBMCs. The receptors shown here come from a woman between 18 and 29 years old in good health. Both conserved end residues are part of each CDR3. The order of the fields is CDR3 length, J gene, D gene, clone size, V gene, CDR3 protein, CDR3 DNA. The D gene is left open where the match is weak. Clone size, where shown, is once, few, many, or a class for clones that have expanded.

14	TRBJ2-2	.	many	TRBV5-1	CASSLLSNTGELFF	TGCGCCAGCAGCTTACTCTCAAACACCGGGGAGCTGTTTTTT
13	TRBJ1-6	.	.	TRBV10-3	CAISESFDSPLHF	TGTGCCATCAGTGAGTCGTTTGATTCACCCCTCCACTTT
16	TRBJ1-2	.	few	TRBV3-1	CASSQASPDLNYGYTF	TGTGCCAGCAGCCAAGCCTCGCCGGACCTGAACTATGGCTACACCTTC
12	TRBJ1-1	.	.	TRBV12-3/TRBV12-4	CASSWGVAEAFF	TGTGCCAGCAGCTGGGGGGTCGCTGAAGCTTTCTTT
11	TRBJ2-3	.	.	TRBV7-6	CASLQGDTQYF	TGTGCCAGCCTACAAGGGGATACGCAGTATTTT
14	TRBJ1-1	.	.	TRBV10-3	CAATVGSMNTEAFF	TGTGCCGCCACAGTGGGCTCCATGAACACTGAAGCTTTCTTT
15	TRBJ2-3	.	many	TRBV12-3/TRBV12-4	CASRSTTLSTDTQYF	TGTGCCAGCAGATCAACTACCCTTAGCACAGATACGCAGTATTTT
15	TRBJ2-1	TRBD2	many	TRBV29-1	CSVEGLRLASSEQFF	TGCAGCGTTGAAGGGCTGCGACTAGCAAGTAGTGAGCAGTTCTTC
15	TRBJ2-7	TRBD1	.	TRBV4-3	CASSHPGTAVYEQYF	TGCGCCAGCAGCCACCCCGGGACAGCCGTCTACGAGCAGTACTTC
15	TRBJ2-2	.	few	TRBV29-1	CSAGSGVLNTGELFF	TGCAGCGCCGGGAGCGGTGTATTGAACACCGGGGAGCTGTTTTTT
14	TRBJ2-1	.	.	TRBV18	CASSPPNGNNEQFF	TGTGCCAGCTCACCACCTAATGGCAACAATGAGCAGTTCTTC
15	TRBJ2-3	TRBD1	.	TRBV15	CATSRGTGGSDTQYF	TGTGCCACCAGCAGAGGCACAGGGGGGTCAGATACGCAGTATTTT
15	TRBJ1-1	.	.	TRBV3-1	CASHSPGGTNTEAFF	TGTGCCAGCCACTCTCCGGGGGGTACTAACACTGAAGCTTTCTTT
16	TRBJ2-1	TRBD2	few	TRBV5-1	CASSLDGSGARREQFF	TGCGCCAGCAGCTTGGATGGTAGCGGGGCACGTAGGGAGCAGTTCTTC
15	TRBJ1-1	.	.	TRBV9	CASSVDVRGNTEAFF	TGTGCCAGCAGCGTCGATGTACGTGGAAACACTGAAGCTTTCTTT
17	TRBJ2-2	TRBD1	few	TRBV7-9	CASSPPGQGAPTGELFF	TGTGCCAGCAGCCCACCCGGGCAGGGGGCGCCCACCGGGGAGCTGTTTTTT
15	TRBJ1-1	.	few	TRBV3-1	CASSPPGRMNTEAFF	TGTGCCAGCAGCCCTCCGGGACGGATGAACACTGAAGCTTTCTTT
13	TRBJ1-5	.	.	TRBV6-1	CASRSGGRGPQHF	TGTGCCAGCAGGAGCGGGGGCCGAGGACCCCAGCATTTT
14	TRBJ2-5	.	many	TRBV12-3/TRBV12-4	CASSLGQGWETQYF	TGTGCCAGCAGTTTAGGGCAGGGTTGGGAGACCCAGTACTTC
14	TRBJ2-1	TRBD1	few	TRBV10-3	CAISESGQGQTEFF	TGTGCCATCAGTGAGTCCGGACAGGGCCAGACGGAGTTCTTC
15	TRBJ1-1	TRBD1	few	TRBV20-1	CSASEGADMNTEAFF	TGCAGTGCTAGTGAGGGGGCCGACATGAACACTGAAGCTTTCTTT
15	TRBJ1-2	.	few	TRBV24-1	CATSDTTGLNSGYTF	TGTGCCACCAGTGACACGACAGGCCTTAACTCTGGCTACACCTTC
12	TRBJ2-5	.	.	TRBV29-1	CSVGKEEETQYF	TGCAGCGTTGGAAAGGAGGAAGAGACCCAGTACTTC
14	TRBJ2-1	TRBD1	few	TRBV29-1	CSVEWTGGIDEQFF	TGCAGCGTTGAGTGGACAGGGGGCATAGATGAGCAGTTCTTC
12	TRBJ2-1	.	.	TRBV20-1	CSAGLNYNEQFF	TGCAGTGCAGGTCTCAACTACAATGAGCAGTTCTTC
12	TRBJ1-1	.	few	TRBV28	CASSPLGGRAFF	TGTGCCAGCAGTCCTCTGGGGGGACGAGCTTTCTTT
15	TRBJ2-1	TRBD2	.	TRBV24-1	CATSDELAGGDEQFF	TGTGCCACCAGTGATGAACTAGCGGGGGGGGATGAGCAGTTCTTC
17	TRBJ2-1	.	.	TRBV7-9	CASSSYPPGHSMNEQFF	TGTGCCAGCAGCTCTTACCCTCCGGGACACTCGATGAATGAGCAGTTCTTC
14	TRBJ2-7	.	many	TRBV5-1	CASSSRDHSYEQYF	TGCGCCAGCAGCTCCCGGGACCACTCCTACGAGCAGTACTTC